The 27 T cell receptor beta chains given below trace back to one sample, sequenced in a study of tumor-infiltrating lymphocytes in glioblastoma multiforme. TCRB libraries came from RNA via three nested multiplex PCR rounds. TCRdb fed the multiplex PCR reads into MiXCR, producing one record per CDR3 protein. The top ten clones hold over 35% of a sample with some 15,000 distinct CDR3 sequences, around 70% of them seen once. Sample: brain tumor tissue. The receptors come from a male donor with glioblastoma.

With regard to this clonotype: One end of the junction is discordant with germline, which a read error may explain. The rearrangement uses TRBV20-1 and TRBJ1-2; no clear D. The CDR3 consists of 12 residues. CDR1 is DFQATT, CDR2 SNEGSKA, per germline (reference sequence). CDR3 in amino acids: CSAREEFDGCTF. DNA of the CDR3: TGCAGTGCTAGAGAAGAATTCGACGGCTGCACCTTC.

On this clonotype itself: One end of the junction is discordant with germline, which a read error may explain. The chain has TRBV11-1 and TRBJ2-2; D may match TRBD1 or TRBD2 (5 bases each). This CDR3 contains 15 residues. In germline, CDR1 is SGHAT, CDR2 FQDESV (reference sequence). As DNA, the CDR3 is TGTGCTTGCAGCTTGATGGTGACGGACACCGGGGAGCTGGTTTTT. It translates to CACSLMVTDTGELVF.

This clonotype occurred a few times. V and J are TRBV11-3 and TRBJ2-2; D is unresolved. Germline CDR1 and CDR2: SGHNT and YENEEA. CDR3 length: 14 residues. Between the trimmed V and J ends, which lost 3 bases and 0 bases, there was a span of 5 bases. The CDR3: CASSFGANTGELFF. CDR3 nucleotide sequence: TGTGCCAGCAGCTTCGGAGCGAACACCGGGGAGCTGTTTTTT.

The rearrangement links TRBV7-9 to TRBJ2-7; 12 positions agree with TRBD2. Trimming cost V 5 bases and J 2 bases; bases outside gene matches: 7. The CDR3 sequence is 16 residues long. From germline, CDR1 is SEHNR and CDR2 FQNEAQ (reference sequence). CDR3 sequence (DNA): TGTGCCAGCAGCGGAAAGACTAGCGGGGGAGCCTACGAGCAGTACTTC. Translated: CASSGKTSGGAYEQYF.

As regards this clonotype: At one of its ends the junction is not consistent with the germline gene, which may arise from a read error. The chain uses TRBV6-6 and TRBJ2-5; TRBD1 might be the D (5 bases). Germline CDR1 is MNHNY and CDR2 is SVGAGI (reference sequence). The CDR3 extends over 15 amino acids. CDR3 loop: CASSPGVLGRETQYF. The CDR3 DNA is TGTGCTAGCAGCCCTGGGGTCTTGGGGCGTGAGACCCAGTACTTC.

The V call is TRBV12-3 or TRBV12-4, the J call TRBJ1-5, with a tentative D call TRBD1 (6 bases). The V end lost 3 bases, the J end lost 6 bases, and 12 bases lay between the germline ends. The CDR3 is 14 amino acids. CDR3 amino acids: CASSFSGDRQPQHF. DNA for the CDR3: TGTGCCAGCAGTTTTTCAGGGGACCGTCAGCCCCAGCATTTT.

The chain is built from TRBV11-2 and TRBJ1-4; D is possibly TRBD1 (6 bases). CDR3 length: 16 amino acids. The germline V and J ends were trimmed by 1 base and 7 bases, with 16 bases remaining between them. Germline CDR1 and CDR2: SGHAT and FQNNGV. CDR3 DNA sequence: TGTGCCAGCAGCTTAGTCGGAACAGGGAAGTTTGAAAAACTGTTTTTT. Translating gives CASSLVGTGKFEKLFF. The variable domain in full, completed from reference TRBV11-2 and TRBJ1-4, reads EAGVAQSPRYKIIEKRQSVAFWCNPISGHATLYWYQQILGQGPKLLIQFQNNGVVDDSQLPKDRFSAERLKGVDSTLKIQPAKLEDSAVYLCASSLVGTGKFEKLFFGSGTQLSVL.

This clonotype appeared a single time. Given the absence of the conserved phenylalanine or tryptophan at the CDR3 end, a read error is likely. The J gene is TRBJ1-2, the V gene TRBV11-2; possibly TRBD1 for D (5 bases). Germline CDR1 is SGHAT and CDR2 is FQNNGV. Trimming removed 7 bases at V and 4 bases at J, with 19 bases between. The length of the CDR3 is 15 residues. Written as DNA, the CDR3 is TGTGCCAGCAACTCGGGGACGGGGGTGGGCTATGGCTACACCTCC. Translated, it gives CASNSGTGVGYGYTS.

Note on this clonotype: The junction does not match germline at one end; this may be a read error. The CDR3 sequence: CVSRTGETGELFF. CDR3 DNA: TGTGTCAGCAGAACAGGGGAAACCGGGGAGCTGTTTTTT. The rearrangement joins TRBV6-2 or TRBV6-3 to TRBJ2-2, with 7 bases matching TRBD1. The CDR3 runs 13 residues. The germline V gene has CDR1 MNHEY and CDR2 SVGEGT.

The chain carries TRBV11-1 and TRBJ2-2; tentatively, D is TRBD1 or TRBD2 (5 bases each). V was trimmed by 3 bases and J by 12 bases, leaving 20 bases between them. CDR3 length: 15 amino acids. Germline assignment: CDR1 SGHAT and CDR2 FQDESV (reference sequence). The CDR3 sequence: CASSLMATETGQLFF. The CDR3 DNA is TGTGCCAGCAGCTTGATGGCGACGGAAACGGGGCAGCTGTTTTTT.

As to this clonotype: A much larger clone differs from this one at a single base, so this may be a read error. The chain employs TRBV11-2 and TRBJ2-1; D uncertain. The CDR3 consists of 14 residues. Trimming cost V 2 bases and J 7 bases, with 12 bases left between them. Germline CDR1 and CDR2: SGHAT and FQNNGV. CDR3 amino acids: CASSLMEHGNEQFF. CDR3 nucleotides: TGTGCCAGCAGCTTAATGGAACATGGGAATGAGCAGTTCTTC. The full variable domain, in which reference TRBV11-2 and TRBJ2-1 provide the parts outside the CDR3, is EAGVAQSPRYKIIEKRQSVAFWCNPISGHATLYWYQQILGQGPKLLIQFQNNGVVDDSQLPKDRFSAERLKGVDSTLKIQPAKLEDSAVYLCASSLMEHGNEQFFGPGTRLTVL.

This chain joins TRBV6-6 and TRBJ2-7; 11 bases fit TRBD1. The CDR3 loop spans 18 amino acids. Germline V CDR1 and CDR2: MNHNY, SVGAGI (reference sequence). Trimming took 2 bases from V and 2 from J; bases not matched to a gene: 11. The CDR3 DNA reads TGTGCCAGCAGTTACCTTTTTGCCGGGACAGGGGGAACCTACGAGCAGTACTTC. Translated: CASSYLFAGTGGTYEQYF.

To note about this clonotype: In this CDR3 the conserved last residue, phenylalanine or tryptophan, is missing, so a read error is likely. V gene TRBV4-2 combines with J gene TRBJ2-3; 11 bases map to TRBD2. This CDR3 is 18 amino acids long. Germline V gene sequence: CDR1 LGHNA, CDR2 YNFKEQ. CDR3 protein: CAISQGSGRARSTDTQYS. CDR3 nucleotide sequence: TGTGCCATCAGCCAAGGTAGCGGGAGGGCCCGAAGCACAGATACGCAGTATTCT.

In regard to this clonotype: Germline is not matched at one junction end, which may reflect a read error. The chain uses TRBV11-2 and TRBJ2-7; D is unclear. The germline V gene encodes CDR1 SGHAT and CDR2 FQNNGV. This CDR3 spans 15 amino acids. The DNA of the CDR3 is TGCGCCAGCAGCTTCTGTAGCCTAACACTATACGAGCAGTACTTC. This encodes CASSFCSLTLYEQYF.

Comment on this clonotype: Compared with germline, one end of the junction differs, possibly owing to a read error. The rearrangement uses TRBV20-1 and TRBJ2-1; a possible D gene is TRBD2 (5 bases). This CDR3 has 15 residues. CDR1 is DFQATT, CDR2 SNEGSKA, per germline (reference sequence). As DNA, the CDR3 is TGCAGCGCGAGTGGAAGTACCGGGATTTACAATGAGCCGTTCTTC. It encodes CSASGSTGIYNEPFF.

This rearrangement joins TRBV4-2 to TRBJ2-1; D unresolved. Germline V gene sequence: CDR1 LGHNA, CDR2 YNFKEQ. Trimming shortened V by 4 bases and J by 9 bases, and 25 bases separated the two germline ends. This CDR3 comprises 17 residues. DNA for the CDR3: TGTGCCAGCAGCCTTTACCGGTGGATTCCTATTGAGAGTGAGCAGTTCTTC. The encoded protein is CASSLYRWIPIESEQFF.

V and J are TRBV11-2 and TRBJ2-2, with 7 positions matching TRBD1. The CDR3 length is 16 residues. Germline lookup yields CDR1 SGHAT and CDR2 FQNNGV. The CDR3 DNA reads as TGTGGCAACACCCCCCGACAGGGAGATGGCACCGGGGAGCTGTTTTTT. This encodes CGNTPRQGDGTGELFF.

A few counts support this clonotype. The chain uses TRBV19 and TRBJ1-2; possibly TRBD1 for D (5 bases). Germline CDR1 reads LNHDA; CDR2 reads SQIVND (reference sequence). The CDR3 totals 12 residues. The V end was cut by 7 bases, the J end by 4 bases, with 10 bases between. The CDR3, as DNA: TGTGCCAGTATAGGGGATTCCTATGGCTACACCTTC. The encoded protein is CASIGDSYGYTF.

This rearrangement joins TRBV20-1 to TRBJ2-2, with 8 bases fitting TRBD2. Germline CDR1 reads DFQATT; CDR2 reads SNEGSKA (reference sequence). The CDR3 totals 16 residues. V dropped 3 bases and J dropped 7; count of bases not matched to a gene: 13. DNA of the CDR3: TGCAGTGCTAGGACCGCGACGGGGGGGCGGGACGGGGAGCTGTTTTTT. It is translated as CSARTATGGRDGELFF.

With respect to this clonotype: The junction departs from germline at one end; a sequencing error may be responsible. V usage is TRBV11-3 and J usage is TRBJ2-1, with a possible D match to TRBD2 (6 bases). This CDR3 spans 16 amino acids. CDR1 SGHNT and CDR2 YENEEA come from the germline V gene. CDR3 bases: TGTGCCAGCAGCTCAGAAGCTAGCGAACTTTCCAATGAGCAGCTCTTC. Translated, it gives CASSSEASELSNEQLF.

This clonotype has a handful of counts. Possible read error: a much larger clone is one base away. This chain uses TRBV10-3 with TRBJ2-6; TRBD2 is a possible D gene (6 bases). Germline V gene data show CDR1 as ENHRY and CDR2 as SYGVKD. Trimming removed 2 bases from V and 13 bases from J, with 18 bases in between. The CDR3 spans 15 residues. The DNA of the CDR3 is TGTGCCATCAGTGAGAATCAGGAGGGCGATTGGGTCCTGACTTTC. Residues: CAISENQEGDWVLTF.

The chain is built from TRBV6-1 and TRBJ1-1; no firm D call. The V gene's germline CDR1 is MNHNS and CDR2 SASEGT. V lost 2 bases to trimming and J lost 8 bases, with 18 bases between them. The CDR3 runs to 15 residues. The CDR3, as DNA: TGTGCCAGCAGTGAAATCCCCCGGCAGGCCGGAGAAGCTTTCTTT. Protein product: CASSEIPRQAGEAFF.

On this clonotype itself: A read error is likely, as this CDR3 ends without the conserved phenylalanine or tryptophan. This chain connects TRBV12-5 to TRBJ2-3; D unresolved. Germline V CDR1 and CDR2: LGHNT, FRNRAP. This CDR3 spans 12 amino acids. The CDR3 loop reads CASSQQGDTQYS. The CDR3 DNA follows: TGCGCTAGTAGTCAACAAGGGGATACGCAGTATTCT.

As concerns this clonotype: The germline gene is not matched at one end of the junction; a read error may be the cause. The rearrangement uses TRBV11-3 and TRBJ2-1; weak D call: TRBD2 (6 bases). The V gene's germline CDR1 is SGHNT and CDR2 YENEEA. This CDR3 region has 13 residues. CDR3 nucleotides: TGTGCCGGCAGCTTGAGGAGGGCGGGTGAGCAGTTCTTC. Encoded protein: CAGSLRRAGEQFF.

For this clonotype: Since no conserved phenylalanine or tryptophan closes the CDR3, a read error is the likely cause. The limits of the CDR3 on the DNA are not certain, so only TCRdb's listed CDR3 is given. This chain joins TRBV11-2 and TRBJ1-1; the D call in the table, TRBD1, was not verified against the DNA. The CDR3 sequence runs 8 residues, both termini included. The germline gives CDR1 SGHAT, CDR2 FQNNGV. CDR3 protein: CASSLVQG.

On this clonotype itself: Its ends do not fully match the called genes, so a read error is possible. The chain carries TRBV29-1 and TRBJ2-5; TRBD1 agrees at 9 bases. CDR3 length: 11 residues. Germline V gene lookup returns CDR1 SQVTM and CDR2 ANQGSEA. The CDR3 loop is CSGWTGETLYF. CDR3 bases: TGCAGCGGCTGGACAGGGGAGACCCTGTACTTC.

The chain couples TRBV12-5 to TRBJ2-3; possibly TRBD2 for D (6 bases). V lost 5 bases and J 8 bases, leaving 11 bases between the germline ends. CDR3 length equals 12 residues. From germline, CDR1 is LGHNT and CDR2 FRNRAP. Here the CDR3 reads CASGQQEGTQYF. For the CDR3, the DNA is TGTGCTAGTGGTCAACAGGAGGGTACGCAGTATTTT.